The 13 T cell receptor beta chains presented below share a single source sample, sequenced in a study of T cell repertoires in cytomegalovirus infection. These receptors' antigens are unknown. MiXCR, run by TCRdb on the reads, gives a single entry per CDR3 protein. The sample yields roughly 500,000 distinct CDR3 sequences, roughly a third seen once. The starting material was cultured PBMCs, obtained from culture after CMV antigen stimulation. All receptors derive from a human donor in good health (CMV status not recorded). Some clones in this sample may be carry-over from other donors' samples.

The rearrangement uses TRBV10-3 and TRBJ1-1; 7 positions match TRBD1. V shed 5 bases and J 6 bases; nucleotides not matched to a gene: 9. CDR1 ENHRY and CDR2 SYGVKD come from the germline V gene. The CDR3 covers 14 residues. The CDR3, as DNA: TGTGCCATCAGTCGACAGGGTGGGATGGCTGAAGCTTTCTTT. Its translation: CAISRQGGMAEAFF.

This chain connects TRBV3-1 to TRBJ2-1; the D gene is possibly TRBD2 (6 bases). V was clipped by 5 bases and J by 2 bases, with 13 bases between them. The CDR3 consists of 15 residues. Germline lookup yields CDR1 LGHDT and CDR2 YNNKEL (reference sequence). In DNA form, the CDR3 reads TGTGCCAGCAGCTCCCTGGGGGGAACCTACAATGAGCAGTTCTTC. Amino acid sequence: CASSSLGGTYNEQFF.

This clonotype was found a few times. V gene TRBV7-3 combines with J gene TRBJ2-2; TRBD2 matches at 8 bases. V lost 1 base, J lost 5 bases, and 6 bases stayed unmatched. The CDR3 loop spans 16 amino acids. The germline V gene encodes CDR1 SGHTA and CDR2 FQGTGA. In DNA, the CDR3 is TGTGCCAGCAGCTTAAGTCCGGGAGGGGGAACCGGGGAGCTGTTTTTT. Translation gives CASSLSPGGGTGELFF.

The table lists this clonotype with a few counts. The chain links TRBV5-1 to TRBJ1-5; possibly TRBD1 for D (5 bases). This CDR3 region has 13 residues. Trimming removed 0 bases from V and 11 bases from J, with 12 bases in between. Germline V gene data show CDR1 as SGHRS and CDR2 as YFSETQ. The CDR3 loop is CASSLAGPEAQHF. CDR3 in DNA: TGCGCCAGCAGCTTGGCAGGGCCTGAAGCCCAGCATTTT.

CDR3 in DNA: TGTGCCAGCAGAGGTCCTAGCGGGGGGCAGACCCAGTACTTC. As protein: CASRGPSGGQTQYF. The chain combines TRBV28 with TRBJ2-5, with 11 bases fitting TRBD2. Germline values: CDR1 MDHEN, CDR2 SYDVKM. The J segment lost 6 bases and the V segment lost 6 bases, leaving 6 bases of the junction unmatched. The CDR3 extends over 14 amino acids.

This clonotype has a count of ten or more. The V gene is TRBV7-2, the J gene TRBJ2-7; 11 bases are a match to TRBD2. V shed 6 bases and J 2 bases; nucleotides not matched to a gene: 6. This CDR3 has 15 residues. Germline V gene sequence: CDR1 SGHTA, CDR2 FQGNSA. The CDR3 spells CASRSGTSGAYEQYF. CDR3 nucleotide sequence: TGTGCCAGCAGATCCGGGACTAGCGGAGCCTACGAGCAGTACTTC.

This clonotype was picked up a small number of times. This sequence joins TRBV7-2 and TRBJ1-3; D gene ambiguous. This CDR3 region has 15 residues. CDR1 is SGHTA, CDR2 FQGNSA, per germline. Trimming took 3 bases from V and 2 from J, leaving 11 bases between them. The CDR3 is CASSFYSQTGNTIYF. The CDR3 nucleotides are TGTGCCAGCAGCTTTTACAGCCAGACTGGAAACACCATATATTTT.

This clonotype was observed a few times. The chain recombines TRBV28 with TRBJ2-3, with D tentatively TRBD1 (5 bases). CDR1 is MDHEN and CDR2 is SYDVKM in the germline V gene. The CDR3 consists of 15 residues. V lost 3 bases and J 2 bases, leaving 12 bases between the germline ends. The CDR3 is CASSFGLGLTDTQYF. For the CDR3, the DNA is TGTGCCAGCAGTTTTGGGCTGGGGCTCACAGATACGCAGTATTTT.

CDR3 protein: CASSFTRGFNQDFF. In DNA, the CDR3 is TGTGCCAGCAGCTTTACTCGGGGTTTCAATCAAGATTTCTTT. This chain uses TRBV7-8 with TRBJ1-1; D unresolved. Deletions cut 3 bases from V and 13 bases from J, with 21 bases between. There are 14 residues in the CDR3. CDR1 is SGHVS, CDR2 FQNEAQ, per germline.

In its sample, this clonotype was seen a few times. The V gene is TRBV12-3 or TRBV12-4, the J gene TRBJ2-7; 12 bases fit TRBD2. V gave up 5 bases and J gave up 4 bases; unmatched junction bases: 18. This CDR3 has 19 residues. The CDR3 spells CASSQKPPGASGRGYEQYF. Written as DNA, the CDR3 is TGTGCCAGCAGTCAAAAACCACCTGGGGCTAGCGGGAGGGGGTACGAGCAGTACTTC.

This clonotype has only one observation. This chain links TRBV18 with TRBJ1-5, with D uncertain. This CDR3 has 13 amino acids. The ends were cut back, 4 bases at V and 9 bases at J, with 13 bases in the middle. Looked up from germline, CDR1 is KGHSH and CDR2 is LQKENI. Here the CDR3 reads CASSRQPGRPQHF. The CDR3 bases are TGTGCCAGCTCACGGCAACCCGGGAGGCCCCAGCATTTT.

The V call is TRBV6-6, the J call TRBJ1-4, with 7 bases that match TRBD1. From germline, CDR1 is MNHNY and CDR2 SVGAGI (reference sequence). This CDR3 is 12 amino acids long. Germline trimming cut 11 bases from V and 7 bases from J; bases unmatched to any gene: 7. The CDR3 DNA reads TGTGCCGGAGGGGGCGCGTCTGAAAAACTGTTTTTT. Residues: CAGGGASEKLFF.

This clonotype was detected only a few times. CDR3 nucleotide sequence: TGTGCCAGCAGTTACTTGACCCAAACAGGTCAGCCCCAGCATTTT. It translates to CASSYLTQTGQPQHF. The V gene is TRBV6-2 or TRBV6-3, the J gene TRBJ1-5; D may be TRBD1 (5 bases). The CDR3 has 15 amino acids. Germline CDR1 reads MNHEY; CDR2 reads SVGEGT. V gave up 1 base and J gave up 6 bases, with 13 bases separating them.